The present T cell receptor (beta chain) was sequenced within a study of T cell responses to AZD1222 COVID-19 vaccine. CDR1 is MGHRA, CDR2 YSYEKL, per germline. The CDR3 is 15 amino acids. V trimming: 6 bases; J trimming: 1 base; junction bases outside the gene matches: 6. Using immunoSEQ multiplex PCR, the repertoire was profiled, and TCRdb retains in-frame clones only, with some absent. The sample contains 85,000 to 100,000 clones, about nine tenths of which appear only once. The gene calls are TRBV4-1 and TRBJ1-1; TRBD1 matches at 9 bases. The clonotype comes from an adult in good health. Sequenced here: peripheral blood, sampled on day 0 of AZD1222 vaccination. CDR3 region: CASRTYRGQNTEAFF. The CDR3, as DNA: TGCGCCAGCAGGACCTACAGGGGGCAGAACACTGAAGCTTTCTTT.